This TCR beta chain was obtained from a study of cytomegalovirus exposure and HLA in healthy donors (dated 2017 in TCRdb). About the study as a whole: An earlier analysis of several hundred of the donors reported 250 to 350 Gb of sequence data and some 100 million unique TCR beta sequences from 150 million to 200 million T cells. Among the roughly 400 genotyped donors, 75% to 90% belonged to the genetic ancestry cluster associated with self-reported Caucasian donors. Donor age, sex, ethnicity and CMV serostatus were collected together with the repertoire data. The number of donors typed differed by locus, with roughly 629-640 for A, B, C, DRB1 and DQB1, about 500 for DQA1, 600 to 610 for DPA1, and around 450 for DPB1. About 5 DR-DQ haplotypes were handled as single units for association and clustering, since linkage in the cohort was strong. Using immunosequencing, the study profiled T cell repertoires from around 680 subjects and related those repertoires to cytomegalovirus serostatus. HLA typing included class I and class II loci at four-digit resolution. Rather than using new phenotypic data, the later analysis identified candidate immune exposures from TCR beta sequences and from how often those sequences occurred across donors. All discovery cohort repertoires had been generated on a single sequencing platform. Approximately 310 gigabases of sequencing data and 91 million or so unique TCR sequences made up an early release that covered 500 to 650 HLA-typed donors. Besides the first cohort of roughly 640 subjects, a separate validation cohort made up of 120 different subjects was used. A later genetic analysis took genome-wide SNP genotypes for about 55% of the 666 donors and used that subset as a discovery cohort. An earlier analysis of approximately 630 of the donors applied high-throughput TCR beta sequencing to assess whether each TCR beta V gene segment acted as functional or pseudogenic. A later analysis re-examined previously published TCR beta repertoires from 600 to 700 donors and added high-resolution HLA genotyping to investigate patterns of TCR occurrence. To predict cytomegalovirus infection status, the study combined high-throughput TCR immunosequencing, statistical association of individual TCRs with disease status, and machine learning. The aim of the study was to test whether cataloging public T cell receptors could identify signatures of past pathogen exposure. Among about 410 genotyped donors of the cohort, an average of about 240,000 unique TCR beta nucleotide sequences was sequenced per donor, of which 15% to 20% were non-productive.

As for this clone: The target of this receptor is not known. Base qualities are not at hand, and no much larger clone is one base apart.

From a lookup of the germline V gene (reference sequence), CDR1 and CDR2 are LNHDA and SQIVND. V drops 0 bases and J drops 3 bases, leaving 12 bases in between. The CDR3, from cysteine to phenylalanine, totals 16 residues. Only the CDR3 region is kept as DNA, spanning 48 bases read in frame from base 1. Broader findings and caveats from the paper: Because some donors lacked HLA typing at each locus, the association tests relied only on the typed subset. A group of highly shared sequence variants was considered likely to be a technical artifact of the sequencing pipeline. An association between a missense DCLRE1C variant and V-gene and J-gene trimming of TCR beta chains was found in a later genetic analysis and replicated in an independent cohort. Assigning TCR associations to individual alleles was difficult when HLA alleles, especially DR and DQ, strongly co-occurred. In the study, about 150 TCR beta chains were listed as associated with cytomegalovirus. Immune exposure information for the cohort was limited to CMV serostatus. Roughly uniform sequencing depth across donors was assumed in presence/absence analyses, although this assumption may not hold. At a false discovery rate of 0.05, a later analysis linked 16,000 or so TCR beta sequences to specific HLA alleles. Only TCR beta chains were sequenced in this cohort, and the absence of alpha or paired-chain data limited detectable features. In a later analysis, TCR association rates were found to vary across HLA loci, with the most associated TCRs seen for DRB1 alleles and the fewest for HLA-C alleles. A further reported finding was that TCR beta sequences accurately predicted the HLA-A and HLA-B alleles for most subjects in the first cohort. Several of the top co-occurrence clusters appeared to be linked to parvovirus B19, influenza, CMV and Epstein-Barr virus, according to a later analysis. Across donors, most TCR sequences were observed very rarely, whereas some public TCRs were present in many individuals. Some 16 rarely observed V segments, including chromosome 9 orphons, were excluded from the earlier analysis of several hundred of the donors because counts were too low. In vitro tests confirmed that a few of the cytomegalovirus-associated TCR beta chains recognize cytomegalovirus antigens. A later analysis found that most CMV-associated TCR beta chains appeared HLA-restricted, with HLA associations seemingly driven largely by CMV exposure. The classifier was reported to diagnose cytomegalovirus status with high specificity and sensitivity in both the original and validation cohorts. In a later analysis, HLA-associated TCR beta chains showed more clonal expansion and lower generation probabilities than non-associated chains that were equally common. A later genetic analysis reported fewer N-insertions in productive TCRs among donors in an Asian-associated ancestry cluster than the roughly 670-donor mean. Some IMGT-functional V segments, including TRBV6-2 and TRBV6-3, could not be told apart with the 87-base-pair reads, so those segments were excluded. Correlated functional status among segregating V segments might reflect linkage disequilibrium, but an unknown experimental factor could not be ruled out. In an earlier analysis of around 500 of the donors, most TCR beta V segments appeared in productive rearrangements about 87% or about 30% of the time, broadly matching IMGT annotations. It was suggested by the authors that the approach could potentially be generalized to other disease states and immunological phenotypes.

The cohort consisted of 650 to 700 healthy bone marrow donors. At the time of sampling, all cohort members were nominally healthy, though unrecorded immune exposures were likely present. The donor was CMV seropositive and belonged to the group of about 290 seropositive cohort members. Every donor gave a peripheral blood sample, and the peripheral blood mononuclear cells from that sample were used for TCR beta sequencing. The Qiagen DNeasy Blood Extraction Kit was used to extract genomic DNA from the blood cell samples. Libraries came from the immunoSEQ multiplex PCR assay. The multiplex PCR relied on a mix of 60 forward primers for TCR Vbeta segments and 13 reverse primers for TCR Jbeta segments. A multiplex PCR assay on genomic DNA amplified the CDR3 region of rearranged TCR beta genes. The amplified TCR beta libraries were sequenced on the Illumina HiSeq System as 87-base-pair reads. As for the original processing: A later analysis counted 65 million to 90 million unique TCR beta chains across the 670 or so repertoires, and roughly 11 million of these chains were shared by at least two donors. To remove PCR and sequencing errors, raw reads were error-corrected and collapsed into unique sequences using a nearest-neighbor algorithm that merged closely related sequences. Alignment of CDR3 sequences to IMGT reference sequences was used to assign V, D and J gene segments. For a sequence to be retained, a match of at least six nucleotides was required to both a V gene segment and a J gene segment. A rearrangement counted as productive if the CDR3 had no stop codons and remained in frame with V and J, and every other rearrangement counted as non-productive. CDR3 was defined by IMGT convention, running from the second conserved V-encoded cysteine to the conserved J-encoded phenylalanine. The earlier analysis of a few hundred of the donors excluded sequences that lacked an unambiguous match to a single V gene segment. An earlier analysis of roughly 590 of the donors called V segments functional above 56.7% productive rearrangements and segregating when the between-donor standard deviation exceeded 5%. A statistical classification framework was built to diagnose cytomegalovirus status from the catalog of TCR beta chain sequences. A later analysis assigned V and J genes by comparing TCR nucleotide sequences with IMGT/GENE-DB human TR gene sequences. Using the TCRdist pipeline, a later analysis assigned CDR3 sequences along with most-parsimonious VDJ recombination scenarios. In a later analysis, every TCR beta chain was defined by the combination of its CDR3 amino acid sequence and its V-gene family, and reads without a unique V-gene family were dropped. In a later analysis, 450 to 600 highly shared, low-generation-probability nucleotide sequences were removed to address suspected cross-contamination and a sequencing artifact. In a later analysis, a clonal expansion index for each public chain was calculated from normalized within-repertoire ranks of inferred template counts. A later analysis computed generation probabilities with a VDJ recombination model fitted to out-of-frame rearrangements, and checked the results against IGoR. In a later analysis, TCR-TCR, TCR-HLA and TCR-CMV co-occurrence was scored with hypergeometric tests, and a repertoire-size bias correction was applied to TCR pairs. False discovery rates were estimated in a later analysis by permuting HLA or CMV assignments 20 times. In a later analysis, co-occurring TCRs were grouped using DBSCAN, and TCRdist sequence similarity was added for clustering within HLA-allele-positive subsets. For co-occurrence clustering, repertoires with fewer than 30,000 or more than 120,000 public chains were excluded, along with a handful of repertoires with anomalous nucleotide sharing. TCRdb took this table from immuneACCESS and kept in-frame rearrangements with V and J called. Such tables lack part of the clones; where checked against another copy, unresolved V genes explain under half of the gap, and the rest is unexplained. The V and J calls and clone size come from that table; D and trimming were worked out from the DNA. This sample comprises approximately 59,000 clones, 60% to 80% of them detected only once. About 3% of the sample belongs to the ten largest clones.

The sequencing sample was made of PBMCs. Recombination linked TRBV19 to TRBJ2-4, with an unclear D gene assignment. The sequence was collected from a girl between 5 and 17 years old in good health and CMV-seropositive. The bases are TGTGCCAGTAGTATAGATCTAGAATTTGGCAAAAACATTCAGTACTTC. It translates to CASSIDLEFGKNIQYF.